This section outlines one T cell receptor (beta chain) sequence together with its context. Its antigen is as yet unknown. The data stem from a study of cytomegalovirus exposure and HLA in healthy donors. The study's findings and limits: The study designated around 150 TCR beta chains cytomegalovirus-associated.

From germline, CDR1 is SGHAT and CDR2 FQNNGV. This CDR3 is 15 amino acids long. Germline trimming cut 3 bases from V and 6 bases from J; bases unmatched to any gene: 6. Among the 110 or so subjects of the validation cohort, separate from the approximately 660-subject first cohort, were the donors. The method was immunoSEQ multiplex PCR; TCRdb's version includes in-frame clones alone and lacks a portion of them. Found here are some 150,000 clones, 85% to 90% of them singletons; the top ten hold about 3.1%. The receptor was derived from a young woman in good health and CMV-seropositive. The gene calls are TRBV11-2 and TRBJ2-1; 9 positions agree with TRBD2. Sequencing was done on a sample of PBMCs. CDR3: CASSFPAGGRNEQFF. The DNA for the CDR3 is TGTGCCAGCAGCTTTCCAGCGGGAGGACGCAATGAGCAGTTCTTC.